This T cell receptor (beta chain) is drawn from a study of CD8 T cells in ankylosing spondylitis. Turning to this clonotype: Antigen specificity is unknown.

One entry per CDR3 protein results from TCRdb running MiXCR on the 5' RACE reads. Among about 390,000 distinct CDR3 sequences, around 24% were seen once, and the ten largest hold approximately 16%. General study points: Clones linked with disease were CD8+ and fairly uncommon in the peripheral blood. A motif of roughly eight highly homologous TCR beta variants was seen as apparently characteristic of ankylosing spondylitis blood.

The CDR3 covers 14 residues. Germline assignment: CDR1 LGHNA and CDR2 YSLEER. Deletions cut 1 base from V and 2 bases from J, with 3 bases between. The chain combines TRBV4-3 with TRBJ2-6, with D hard to call. The sequenced sample consisted of blood, either unsorted or a sorted T cell fraction (not recorded which). The sequence derives from a male donor with ankylosing spondylitis. The CDR3 here is CASSQVTGANVLTF. CDR3 in DNA: TGCGCCAGCAGCCAAGTAACTGGGGCCAACGTCCTGACTTTC.